The TCR beta chain under discussion was sequenced for a study of T cell responses to AZD1222 COVID-19 vaccine. Points from the study as a whole: The reported proportion of spike-specific TCRs targeting unmutated variant regions was nearly half. The peak T cell response came first, and repertoires were sampled only after it. Clonal diversity was possibly underestimated, and white British individuals and females predominated among donors. At 160-218 and 743-854, vaccine-associated CD4 TCRs were dominant, and they spanned spike.

Repertoires were generated with immunoSEQ multiplex PCR, while TCRdb's copy carries only in-frame clones and drops some. This table holds 70,000 to 95,000 clones, about 90% found once. About this clone: Antigen specificity is unknown.

The CDR3 has 16 residues. V was shortened by 5 bases and J by 1 base, with 15 bases between the two germline ends. CDR1 LGHDT and CDR2 YNNKEL come from the germline V gene (reference sequence). The sequencing used peripheral blood, collected on day 0 of MenACWY control vaccination. The TCR sequence derives from an adult in good health. The chain carries TRBV3-1 (or the pseudogene TRBV3-2) and TRBJ1-5; a weak D match, TRBD1 (5 bases). CDR3: CASSNGGALSNQPQHF. The CDR3 region has the DNA TGTGCCAGCAGCAATGGTGGGGCTTTGAGCAATCAGCCCCAGCATTTT.